The 31 T cell receptor beta chains listed next were all sequenced from one sample in a study of blood T cell repertoires in COVID-19. Profiling relied on immunoSEQ multiplex PCR, and the TCRdb table lists in-frame clones only, not all of them. Found here are around 160,000 clones, approximately 90% of them singletons; the top ten hold about 2.3%. Input material: peripheral blood. These receptors all stem from a man between 18 and 35 years old with acute or convalescent COVID-19.

The rearrangement links TRBV10-1 to TRBJ1-2, with 8 bases lining up with TRBD1. The CDR3 is 15 residues long. V lost 4 bases and J lost 5; bases outside the gene matches: 9. Germline-derived CDR1 and CDR2 are WNHNN and SYGVQD (reference sequence). In nucleotides, the CDR3 is TGCGCCAGCAGTGTGGACAGGGACCCTTTGTATGGCTACACCTTC. This translates into CASSVDRDPLYGYTF.

The chain uses TRBV24-1 and TRBJ2-2; 10 positions agree with TRBD1. V lost 6 bases and J lost 5; bases outside the gene matches: 11. The length of the CDR3 is 17 residues. Germline V lookup: CDR1 KGHDR, CDR2 SFDVKD. As DNA, the CDR3 is TGTGCCACCAGTACCCAGGACAGGGGGACATTTACCGGGGAGCTGTTTTTT. It codes for CATSTQDRGTFTGELFF.

The gene calls are TRBV3-1 (or the pseudogene TRBV3-2) and TRBJ2-7, with D tentatively TRBD2 (5 bases). This CDR3 has 13 residues. Germline loops: CDR1 LGHDT, CDR2 YNNKEL (reference sequence). The V gene lost 5 bases and the J gene lost 0 bases, with 8 bases spanning the gap. The CDR3 coding sequence is TGTGCCAGCAGCGGGAGCGGCTCCTACGAGCAGTACTTC. This codes for CASSGSGSYEQYF.

The chain links TRBV27 to TRBJ2-7; 9 nucleotides line up with TRBD1. The V and J ends lost 3 bases and 3 bases, in that order; junction bases with no gene match: 9. This CDR3 spans 16 amino acids. Germline CDR1 and CDR2: MNHEY and SMNVEV (reference sequence). CDR3 bases: TGTGCCAGCAGTTTCTCTCGCCCGGGACAGGGCTACGAGCAGTACTTC. Its translation is CASSFSRPGQGYEQYF.

V gene TRBV7-9 combines with J gene TRBJ2-1, with 10 bases that match TRBD2. Trimming took 3 bases from V and 5 from J; bases not matched to a gene: 7. The V gene's germline CDR1 is SEHNR and CDR2 FQNEAQ (reference sequence). The length of the CDR3 is 16 residues. The CDR3 DNA reads TGTGCCAGCAGCTTCGGGGAGCGGGGGGGCCACAATGAGCAGTTCTTC. Translating gives CASSFGERGGHNEQFF.

V usage is TRBV19 and J usage is TRBJ1-1; TRBD1 matches 8 bases. Per germline, CDR1 LNHDA and CDR2 SQIVND (reference sequence). J was trimmed by 4 bases and V by 4 bases; bases with no gene match: 5. The CDR3 has 14 amino acids. CDR3 nucleotides: TGTGCCAGTAGTACAGGGGGCCGGGGCACTGAAGCTTTCTTT. Residues: CASSTGGRGTEAFF.

The rearrangement uses TRBV6-5 and TRBJ2-7, with D possibly matching TRBD2 (5 bases). In germline, CDR1 is MNHEY, CDR2 SVGAGI. The CDR3 has 16 amino acids. Deletions cut 0 bases from V and 0 bases from J, with 12 bases between. CDR3 DNA sequence: TGTGCCAGCAGTTACTCGGGCGGGTTTAGCTCCTACGAGCAGTACTTC. Translating it yields CASSYSGGFSSYEQYF.

This rearrangement joins TRBV12-3 or TRBV12-4 to TRBJ2-1; D is uncertain. Trimming left V 5 bases short and J 4 bases short, with 3 bases between. This CDR3 is 11 amino acids long. The CDR3 nucleotides are TGTGCCAGCAGTCTTTACAATGAGCAGTTCTTC. Its translation is CASSLYNEQFF.

The V gene is TRBV5-1, the J gene TRBJ1-1; possibly TRBD1 for D (5 bases). The CDR3 totals 15 residues. Germline lookup yields CDR1 SGHRS and CDR2 YFSETQ. V lost 0 bases, J lost 4 bases, and 13 bases lay in between. The CDR3 DNA reads as TGCGCCAGCAGCTTGGACCTGGGGGGTGGCACTGAAGCTTTCTTT. Translated: CASSLDLGGGTEAFF.

V gene TRBV9 combines with J gene TRBJ2-1; 8 bases align to TRBD2. The CDR3 is 14 amino acids. The germline V gene encodes CDR1 SGDLS and CDR2 YYNGEE. V was pared by 1 base and J by 10 bases, with 7 bases of the junction left unmatched. CDR3 protein: CASSVLGTRSEQFF. In DNA form, the CDR3 reads TGTGCCAGCAGCGTATTGGGGACTAGGAGCGAGCAGTTCTTC.

This chain uses TRBV5-4 with TRBJ2-1; 9 bases line up with TRBD2. J was trimmed by 8 bases and V by 4 bases; bases with no gene match: 7. The CDR3 is 14 amino acids. The germline CDR1 and CDR2 sequences are SGHNT and YYREEE (reference sequence). CDR3 DNA: TGTGCCAGCAGCCCCGGACTAGCGTCGGATGAGCAGTTCTTC. Its translation is CASSPGLASDEQFF.

The chain recombines TRBV9 with TRBJ1-6, with 9 bases fitting TRBD1. Germline loops: CDR1 SGDLS, CDR2 YYNGEE. Trimming cost V 0 bases and J 8 bases; bases outside gene matches: 3. CDR3 length equals 15 residues. The CDR3 reads CASSVAGQGYSPLHF. The CDR3 coding sequence is TGTGCCAGCAGCGTAGCCGGACAGGGGTATTCACCCCTCCACTTT.

The gene calls are TRBV5-1 and TRBJ2-7; D may be TRBD1 (6 bases). V was trimmed by 8 bases and J by 2 bases, leaving 17 bases between them. Germline V CDR1 and CDR2: SGHRS, YFSETQ. The CDR3 has 14 amino acids. The CDR3 DNA sequence: TGCGCCAGAAACTGCCAGGGGTGCCCCTACGAGCAGTACTTC. Translation: CARNCQGCPYEQYF.

The chain is built from TRBV6-1 and TRBJ1-4; no clear D gene. Trimming shortened V by 3 bases and J by 5 bases, and 10 bases separated the two germline ends. The germline V gene encodes CDR1 MNHNS and CDR2 SASEGT. The CDR3 sequence is 14 residues long. The CDR3 is CASSDERYNEKLFF. The CDR3 DNA reads TGTGCCAGCAGTGATGAGCGATACAATGAAAAACTGTTTTTT.

This sequence joins TRBV27 and TRBJ2-1; 8 bases are a match to TRBD1. This CDR3 is built from 15 residues. The junction had 6 bases not matched to a gene; V was cut back by 3 bases and J by 5 bases. CDR1 and CDR2 (germline): MNHEY, SMNVEV (reference sequence). The DNA for the CDR3 is TGTGCCAGCAGTTTGAGGGGACAGGTACACAATGAGCAGTTCTTC. Its translation: CASSLRGQVHNEQFF.

The CDR3 is CASSLLGGVNTEAFF. The DNA of the CDR3 is TGTGCCAGCAGTTTATTAGGCGGGGTGAACACTGAAGCTTTCTTT. J is TRBJ1-1 and V is TRBV27; D gene unclear. CDR3 length: 15 residues. Trimming removed 1 base from V and 0 bases from J, with 9 bases in between. Germline values: CDR1 MNHEY, CDR2 SMNVEV (reference sequence).

In its sample, this clone was seen once. The gene calls are TRBV27 and TRBJ1-1; TRBD1 agrees at 8 bases. The CDR3 totals 14 residues. Germline lookup yields CDR1 MNHEY and CDR2 SMNVEV (reference sequence). After removal of 5 bases from V and 2 bases from J, the junction contained 4 bases not matched to a gene. The CDR3 loop is CASSRQGSNTEAFF. The CDR3 DNA reads TGTGCCAGCAGTCGACAGGGGTCTAACACTGAAGCTTTCTTT.

The chain has TRBV9 and TRBJ2-2, with 9 bases aligning to TRBD2. The CDR3 runs to 16 residues. The V and J ends lost 4 bases and 7 bases, in that order; junction bases with no gene match: 11. From germline, CDR1 is SGDLS and CDR2 YYNGEE. The DNA of the CDR3 is TGTGCCAGCAGCTCCCGCGGGGGGGATTGGGGCGGGGAGCTGTTTTTT. It specifies CASSSRGGDWGGELFF.

This chain links TRBV19 with TRBJ2-3; no clear D gene. Germline V CDR1 and CDR2: LNHDA, SQIVND (reference sequence). V was clipped by 0 bases and J by 1 base, with 5 bases between them. The CDR3 length is 14 residues. The CDR3 spells CASSIELRTDTQYF. The CDR3 nucleotides read TGTGCCAGTAGTATAGAACTGCGCACAGATACGCAGTATTTT.

The chain employs TRBV29-1 and TRBJ1-2, with D maybe TRBD1 (6 bases). Germline CDR1 SQVTM, CDR2 ANQGSEA. Trimming cost V 7 bases and J 3 bases, with 18 bases left between them. The CDR3 runs to 14 residues. The CDR3 bases are TGCAGCGGCGCCACAGGGTCCCTCGACTATGGCTACACCTTC. Protein: CSGATGSLDYGYTF.

CDR3 protein: CASSLAGTGFGNQPQHF. For the CDR3, the DNA is TGTGCCAGCAGCTTAGCCGGGACAGGGTTCGGCAATCAGCCCCAGCATTTT. V and J are TRBV7-9 and TRBJ1-5; 9 nucleotides align to TRBD1. The CDR3 spans 17 residues. V trimming: 0 bases; J trimming: 2 bases; junction bases outside the gene matches: 5. Germline assignment: CDR1 SEHNR and CDR2 FQNEAQ (reference sequence).

The chain couples TRBV4-1 to TRBJ1-5; D might be TRBD1 (5 bases). Germline CDR1 MGHRA, CDR2 YSYEKL. V lost 1 base, J lost 1 base, and 17 bases lay in between. The CDR3 runs 18 residues. The CDR3 coding sequence is TGCGCCAGCAGCCAAGCGGGGGAAGGGGTTTCAAGCAATCAGCCCCAGCATTTT. Its protein is CASSQAGEGVSSNQPQHF.

This clone has only a few counts. The rearrangement links TRBV7-2 to TRBJ2-5, with 13 bases that match TRBD2. The CDR3 sequence is 16 residues long. From germline, CDR1 is SGHTA and CDR2 FQGNSA. V was pared by 5 bases and J by 5 bases, with 8 bases of the junction left unmatched. For the CDR3, the DNA is TGTGCCAGCAGCCCAGGACTAGCGGGGGTAGTGGAGACCCAGTACTTC. This sequence encodes CASSPGLAGVVETQYF.

This chain links TRBV3-1 (or the pseudogene TRBV3-2) with TRBJ1-2, with TRBD1 matching over 11 bases. Germline values: CDR1 LGHDT, CDR2 YNNKEL (reference sequence). The CDR3 is 20 residues long. V was clipped by 4 bases and J by 1 base; unmatched bases: 17. DNA of the CDR3: TGTGCCAGCAGCCGCAAACCCACCCGGGACAGGGGGGTCATTAACTATGGCTACACCTTC. Translated: CASSRKPTRDRGVINYGYTF.

The chain employs TRBV3-1 (or the pseudogene TRBV3-2) and TRBJ1-2, with a possible D match to TRBD1 (5 bases). Germline V gene data show CDR1 as LGHDT and CDR2 as YNNKEL (reference sequence). Between the trimmed V and J ends, which lost 3 bases and 0 bases, there was a span of 14 bases. This CDR3 contains 16 residues. The CDR3 DNA is TGTGCCAGCAGCCATATGGGGGGAAAAGCTAACTATGGCTACACCTTC. Translation gives CASSHMGGKANYGYTF.

This sequence joins TRBV7-2 and TRBJ2-2, with D tentatively TRBD1 (7 bases). V gave up 2 bases and J gave up 0 bases, with 13 bases separating them. Germline assignment: CDR1 SGHTA and CDR2 FQGNSA. The CDR3 is made up of 17 amino acids. In nucleotides, the CDR3 is TGTGCCAGCAGCTTAAGTCGGGGGACAGCGAACACCGGGGAGCTGTTTTTT. Protein sequence: CASSLSRGTANTGELFF.

V is TRBV6-5 and J is TRBJ1-3; D unresolved. The CDR3 has 16 residues. The germline V gene has CDR1 MNHEY and CDR2 SVGAGI. V was trimmed by 4 bases and J by 0 bases, leaving 13 bases between them. In nucleotides, the CDR3 is TGTGCCAGCAGTTCCCGAGTCGATGACTCTGGAAACACCATATATTTT. Translation: CASSSRVDDSGNTIYF.

This chain joins TRBV24-1 and TRBJ2-3; TRBD2 agrees at 8 bases. In germline, CDR1 is KGHDR, CDR2 SFDVKD. This CDR3 is built from 17 residues. The junction had 9 bases not matched to a gene; V was cut back by 3 bases and J by 2 bases. The CDR3, as DNA: TGTGCCACCAGTGATCCTCGGGATAGCGGGACCACAGATACGCAGTATTTT. Its translation: CATSDPRDSGTTDTQYF.

V and J are TRBV30 and TRBJ1-2; 7 bases align to TRBD1. This CDR3 contains 12 residues. The junction had 6 bases not matched to a gene; V was cut back by 3 bases and J by 8 bases. Germline assignment: CDR1 GTSNPN and CDR2 SVGIG (reference sequence). This CDR3 reads CAWRRGHEGYTF. For the CDR3, the DNA is TGTGCCTGGAGGAGGGGGCATGAGGGCTACACCTTC.

The chain is built from TRBV9 and TRBJ2-3, with 8 bases fitting TRBD2. Unmatched junction bases numbered 6, after V lost 2 bases and J lost 4 bases. The V gene's germline CDR1 is SGDLS and CDR2 YYNGEE. This CDR3 region has 15 residues. DNA of the CDR3: TGTGCCAGCAGCGTCGGTAGCGGGACGCCAGATACGCAGTATTTT. Translated, it gives CASSVGSGTPDTQYF.

The chain joins TRBV19 to TRBJ1-5; D remains ambiguous. V dropped 2 bases and J dropped 0 bases, with 8 bases sitting between them. The germline CDR1 and CDR2 sequences are LNHDA and SQIVND (reference sequence). CDR3 length equals 15 residues. CDR3 residues: CASSIRSGSNQPQHF. The CDR3 DNA follows: TGTGCCAGTAGTATAAGGTCAGGTAGCAATCAGCCCCAGCATTTT.